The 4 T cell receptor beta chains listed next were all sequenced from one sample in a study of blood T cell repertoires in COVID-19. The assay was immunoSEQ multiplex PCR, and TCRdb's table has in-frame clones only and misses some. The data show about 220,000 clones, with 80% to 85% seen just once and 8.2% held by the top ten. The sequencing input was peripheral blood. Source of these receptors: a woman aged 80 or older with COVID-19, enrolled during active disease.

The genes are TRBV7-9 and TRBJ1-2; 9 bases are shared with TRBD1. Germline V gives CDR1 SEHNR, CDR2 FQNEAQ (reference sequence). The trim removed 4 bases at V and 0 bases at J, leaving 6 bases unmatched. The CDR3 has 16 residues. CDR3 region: CASSSGTGISNYGYTF. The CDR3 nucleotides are TGTGCCAGCAGCTCCGGGACAGGGATCTCTAACTATGGCTACACCTTC.

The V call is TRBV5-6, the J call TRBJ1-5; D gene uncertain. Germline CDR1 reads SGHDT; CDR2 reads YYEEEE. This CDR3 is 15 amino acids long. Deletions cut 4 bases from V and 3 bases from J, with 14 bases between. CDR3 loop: CASSPLQEANQPQHF. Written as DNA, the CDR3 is TGTGCCAGCAGCCCACTCCAGGAGGCCAATCAGCCCCAGCATTTT.

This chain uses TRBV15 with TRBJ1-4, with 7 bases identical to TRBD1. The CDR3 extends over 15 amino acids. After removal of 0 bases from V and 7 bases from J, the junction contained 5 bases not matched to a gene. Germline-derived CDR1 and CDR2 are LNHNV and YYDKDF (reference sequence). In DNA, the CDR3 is TGTGCCACCAGCAGAGATCTAGGGGGCGGTGAAAAACTGTTTTTT. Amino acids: CATSRDLGGGEKLFF.

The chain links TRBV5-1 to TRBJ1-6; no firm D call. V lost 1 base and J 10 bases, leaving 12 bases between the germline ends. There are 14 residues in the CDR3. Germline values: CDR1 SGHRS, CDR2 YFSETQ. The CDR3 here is CASSLSGLQSPLHF. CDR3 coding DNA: TGCGCCAGCAGCTTGTCGGGTCTTCAATCACCCCTCCACTTT.